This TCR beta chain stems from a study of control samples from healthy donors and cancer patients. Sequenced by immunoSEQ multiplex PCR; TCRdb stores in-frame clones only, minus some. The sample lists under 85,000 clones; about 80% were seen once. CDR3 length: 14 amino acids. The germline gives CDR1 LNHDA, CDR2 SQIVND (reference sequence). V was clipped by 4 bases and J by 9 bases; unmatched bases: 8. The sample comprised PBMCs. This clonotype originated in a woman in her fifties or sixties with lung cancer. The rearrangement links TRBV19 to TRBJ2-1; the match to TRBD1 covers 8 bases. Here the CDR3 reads CASSNARGQAEQFF. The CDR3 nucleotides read TGTGCCAGTAGTAATGCCAGGGGGCAGGCTGAGCAGTTCTTC. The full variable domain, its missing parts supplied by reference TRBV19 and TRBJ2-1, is DGGITQSPKYLFRKEGQNVTLSCEQNLNHDAMYWYRQDPGQGLRLIYYSQIVNDFQKGDIAEGYSVSREKKESFPLTVTSAQKNPTAFYLCASSNARGQAEQFFGPGTRLTVL.